The sequence of this T cell receptor (beta chain) was determined in a study of blood T cell repertoires in COVID-19. Turning to the study itself: Some COVID-19 samples were acute and others convalescent; all came from the United States, Italy and Spain.

Some clones are missing from TCRdb's copy, which holds only in-frame ones; the method was immunoSEQ multiplex PCR. The table has fewer than 300,000 clones, about 85% seen once. Per germline, CDR1 LGHNA and CDR2 YNFKEQ. This CDR3 spans 20 amino acids. The ends lost 4 bases at V and 3 bases at J; junction bases unmatched: 12. Enrolled during active infection, Seattle patients were then followed longitudinally. This chain joins TRBV4-2 and TRBJ2-4; 16 bases align to TRBD2. The source of this sequence is a human donor with COVID-19, enrolled during active disease. The donor label of this sample is uncertain. The specimen was peripheral blood. CDR3 sequence (DNA): TGTGCCAGCAGCCCAGAGGGACTAGCGGGAGGGCCGGGGGGCAAAAACATTCAGTACTTC. This translates into CASSPEGLAGGPGGKNIQYF.